The source of this TCR beta chain is a study of Graves' ophthalmopathy and Graves' hyperthyroidism (dated by TCRdb to 2017 to 2018). Background for the entire study: A patient counted as having stable hyperthyroidism if there was no progression to ophthalmopathy within 18 months of follow-up. The study used signatures of the TCR beta repertoire to tell Graves' ophthalmopathy apart from Graves' hyperthyroidism and to predict which patients would progress to ophthalmopathy. In total, approximately 130 blood samples were TCR-sequenced: 40 to 45 ophthalmopathy, some 75 hyperthyroidism and 17 hyperthyroidism-to-ophthalmopathy patients. A discovery set of 90 to 100 patients (more than 40 ophthalmopathy, around 57 stable hyperthyroidism) was enrolled to explore V-J signatures distinguishing ophthalmopathy from hyperthyroidism. An independent validation cohort was composed of some 19 hyperthyroidism patients and more than 15 patients who later progressed from hyperthyroidism to ophthalmopathy. T-cell repertoires of thyroid tissue and blood were compared in 5 or 6 hyperthyroidism patients. Following sampling, methimazole starting at 30 mg daily was administered to hyperthyroidism patients, and high-dose intravenous methylprednisolone was administered to ophthalmopathy patients. Study-level results and caveats: Most of the expanded thyroid clonotypes with a frequency above 0.001 were also detected in blood, and it was suggested that the thyroid immune response may be reflected by blood repertoires. In validation, the model predicted ophthalmopathy progression with about 71% sensitivity and roughly 78% specificity; eleven to twelve predicted patients were CT-confirmed with GO in a median of approximately six months. Sample size was not statistically predetermined, and group allocation was not concealed from the investigators. The 13-signature model separated ophthalmopathy from stable hyperthyroidism with around 90% sensitivity and almost 84% specificity in cross-validation, and 80%/75% in the test set.

Hyperthyroidism patients were newly diagnosed, with disease duration under 2 months, and aged 18 to 65 years. Patients were excluded if they had other autoimmune diseases, uncontrolled infections, pregnancy or lactation. Clinical symptoms, serum thyroxine, TRAb, thyroid ultrasound and orbital computed tomography were used for diagnosis. Trizol reagent was used to extract the total RNA, and its quality was then checked on an Agilent 2100 Bioanalyzer. CDR1 and CDR2 are read off the germline V gene as MGHRA and YSYEKL. The CDR3 holds 14 amino acids from the cysteine to the phenylalanine. The read is trimmed to its CDR3 DNA, 42 bases read in frame from base 1. V and J are trimmed by 1 base and 3 bases, and the gene matches miss 2 bases of the junction. For repertoire sequencing, TCR beta CDR3 regions were amplified from RNA transcripts. The first round of RT-PCR was done with HTBI primers and the Qiagen OneStep RT-PCR kit, and was followed by a second round of multiplex PCR, then size selection and purification. Libraries were sequenced paired-end with 100 bp reads on an Illumina HiSeq2000. As for how the authors treated the data: SOAPnuke was used for read processing, and reads with adapters, uncalled bases, a mean Phred below 15, or no exact constant-primer or identifier match were discarded. COPE v1.2.5 was used to merge high-quality paired reads. Each unique nucleotide sequence was treated as a clonotype, and MiTCR v1.1 was used to align the clonotypes to the IMGT TRB V, D and J references. Analysis was restricted to V-J combinations with a frequency above 0.0001, which covered 99% to 99.2% of repertoires. For each V-J combination, a TCR clonal expansion and chaos score was defined as the ratio of F50 clonal expansion to chaos observed in the TCRdist matrix. Features were reduced by Welch's t-statistics and random forest to approximately 13 V-J combinations, which fed a naive Bayes classifier. The similarity between thyroid and blood repertoires was quantified using the Morisita-Horn index. TCRdb reprocessing: public reads trimmed at Q25 with fastp, clones called with MiXCR, in-frame beta chains kept. Rows with a matching CDR3 protein are joined into one entry that keeps the most common DNA and genes. What appears here as the V and J calls and clone size reflects TCRdb's work, not the paper's. Here the sample has over a million distinct CDR3 sequences; 35% to 45% occur a single time. Of the sample, 8.5% to 14% is held by the ten largest clones.

A note on this clonotype: Its specific antigen is unknown. No per-base quality is available; no much larger clone lies one base away.

Specimen: peripheral blood or thyroid tissue (not recorded which). The chain is assembled from TRBV4-1 and TRBJ2-5; a stretch of 7 junction bases matches TRBD1. The receptor's source is an adult man with Graves' hyperthyroidism. The encoded CDR3 is CASSQAGQKETQYF. The nucleotide sequence is TGCGCCAGCAGCCAAGCGGGACAGAAAGAGACCCAGTACTTC.